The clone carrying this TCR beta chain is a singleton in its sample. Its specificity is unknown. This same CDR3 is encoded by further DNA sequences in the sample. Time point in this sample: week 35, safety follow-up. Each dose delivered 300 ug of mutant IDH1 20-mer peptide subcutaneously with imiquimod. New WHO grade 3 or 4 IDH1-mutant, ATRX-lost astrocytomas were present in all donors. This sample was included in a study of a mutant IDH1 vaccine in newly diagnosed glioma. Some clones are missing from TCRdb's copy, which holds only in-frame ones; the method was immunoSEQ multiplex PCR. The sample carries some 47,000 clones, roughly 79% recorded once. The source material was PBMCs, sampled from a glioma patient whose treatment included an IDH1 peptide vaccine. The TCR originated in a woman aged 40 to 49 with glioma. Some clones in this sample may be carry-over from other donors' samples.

The CDR3: CASSYSGRGYGYTF. CDR3 coding DNA: TGTGCCAGCAGTTACTCCGGCAGGGGATATGGCTACACCTTC. This chain connects TRBV6-5 to TRBJ1-2; tentatively, D is TRBD1 (6 bases). The V gene lost 0 bases and the J gene lost 5 bases, with 10 bases spanning the gap. This CDR3 has 14 residues. In germline, CDR1 is MNHEY, CDR2 SVGAGI.